This T cell receptor beta chain appears in the sequencing data of a study of early T cells in non-severe SARS-CoV-2 infection. In the study overall: Sequenced bulk RNA came from whole blood that was unsorted, and chains were unpaired. Study findings and constraints: The study's VDJdb matching favored anti-spike CD8 responses and missed private and CD4 specificities.

On this clonotype: As yet, its antigen is unknown.

The V and J ends lost 3 bases and 2 bases respectively, with 14 bases between them. CDR3 length: 15 residues. Per germline, CDR1 SGHNT and CDR2 YYREEE (reference sequence). Unique molecular identifiers tagged individual cDNA molecules. From the 5' RACE reads, TCRdb called clonotypes with MiXCR, one entry per CDR3 protein. The profile covers roughly 66,000 distinct CDR3 sequences, with 8% to 9.5% appearing a single time and 2.5% to 3.5% taken by the ten largest. The origin of this receptor is an adult who was a healthcare worker with PCR-confirmed SARS-CoV-2 infection or an uninfected control (not recorded which). Material: whole blood. The chain couples TRBV5-4 to TRBJ2-5; TRBD2 is a possible D gene (6 bases). CDR3 coding DNA: TGTGCCAGCAGCTGGCAGGGTGGGGGGCAAGAGACCCAGTACTTC. It encodes CASSWQGGGQETQYF.